The 25 T cell receptor beta chains given below trace back to one sample, sequenced in a study of spatial heterogeneity in lung cancer (dated by TCRdb to 2018 to 2020). Library preparation was by 5' RACE. Sequencer: NextSeq 500. Through fastp at Q25 and MiXCR, TCRdb rebuilt clones from the public reads, retaining in-frame beta chains. Identical CDR3 proteins give one entry, which carries the most common genes and DNA. The sample records roughly 16,000 distinct CDR3 sequences, approximately 6% of which are singletons. Around 25% of the sample rests with the top ten. Explained via the paper, the time point label denotes: blood at routine non-recurrence follow-up after resection. This specimen was PBMCs, taken at follow-up. The source of these receptors is a male donor with early-stage non-small cell lung cancer.

This clonotype was seen at least ten times. The genes are TRBV3-1 and TRBJ2-1; 8 bases map to TRBD2. Germline V lookup: CDR1 LGHDT, CDR2 YNNKEL (reference sequence). The CDR3 is made up of 17 amino acids. Trimming removed 4 bases from V and 4 bases from J; junction bases left unmatched: 12. CDR3 region: CASSRLNSGMGYNEQFF. The CDR3, as DNA: TGTGCCAGCAGCCGCCTGAATAGCGGGATGGGTTACAATGAGCAGTTCTTC.

This clonotype was counted ten times or more. The rearrangement uses TRBV5-1 and TRBJ2-1; TRBD2 aligns across 7 bases. Germline V gene sequence: CDR1 SGHRS, CDR2 YFSETQ. With V trimmed by 0 bases and J by 1 base, 7 bases remained unmatched. The CDR3 spans 17 residues. CDR3 residues: CASSLVGGGLSYNEQFF. The CDR3 DNA sequence: TGCGCCAGCAGCTTGGTGGGGGGAGGGTTGTCCTACAATGAGCAGTTCTTC. Supplemented by reference TRBV5-1 and TRBJ2-1, the full variable domain reads KAGVTQTPRYLIKTRGQQVTLSCSPISGHRSVSWYQQTPGQGLQFLFEYFSETQRNKGNFPGRFSGRQFSNSRSEMNVSTLELGDSALYLCASSLVGGGLSYNEQFFGPGTRLTVL.

On this clonotype: This CDR3 fails to terminate in the conserved phenylalanine or tryptophan, so it likely reflects a read error. The V gene is TRBV7-2, the J gene TRBJ2-1, with 8 bases identical to TRBD2. Germline V gene sequence: CDR1 SGHTA, CDR2 FQGNSA. V dropped 3 bases and J dropped 5; count of bases not matched to a gene: 0. This CDR3 region has 13 residues. CDR3 DNA: TGTGCCAGCAGCTTGGGACTAGACAATGAGCAGTTCTAC. Protein sequence: CASSLGLDNEQFY.

This rearrangement joins TRBV7-8 to TRBJ1-1; D is unresolved. There are 13 residues in the CDR3. Per germline, CDR1 SGHVS and CDR2 FQNEAQ. Between the trimmed V and J ends, which lost 5 bases and 0 bases, there was a span of 7 bases. The CDR3 reads CASSRGMNTEAFF. In DNA form, the CDR3 reads TGTGCCAGCAGCCGTGGGATGAACACTGAAGCTTTCTTT.

The gene calls are TRBV25-1 and TRBJ2-4, with D possibly called TRBD1 or TRBD2 (5 bases each). From germline, CDR1 is MGHDK and CDR2 SYGVNS. The ends were cut back, 6 bases at V and 11 bases at J, with 14 bases in the middle. This CDR3 has 12 residues. The CDR3 DNA is TGTGCCAGCAGCTCCGGGACGACCCTTCAGTACTTC. Translated, it gives CASSSGTTLQYF.

In its sample, this clonotype was seen many times. The chain is built from TRBV11-1 and TRBJ2-2; 7 bases agree with TRBD2. The germline CDR1 and CDR2 sequences are SGHAT and FQDESV (reference sequence). The junction had 0 bases not matched to a gene; V was cut back by 1 base and J by 7 bases. The CDR3 sequence is 13 residues long. The CDR3 DNA reads as TGTGCCAGCAGCTTAGGGGACTACGGGGAGCTGTTTTTT. Its protein is CASSLGDYGELFF.

This clonotype has ten or more counts. The rearrangement uses TRBV10-3 and TRBJ2-2; possibly TRBD1 or TRBD2 for D (5 bases each). The V and J ends lost 10 bases and 0 bases respectively, with 9 bases between them. Per germline, CDR1 ENHRY and CDR2 SYGVKD. The CDR3 runs 13 residues. CDR3 loop: CATGDPNTGELFF. CDR3 nucleotides: TGTGCCACCGGGGACCCGAACACCGGGGAGCTGTTTTTT.

The chain uses TRBV5-1 and TRBJ2-7; 8 bases fit TRBD2. The V gene end was trimmed by 4 bases and the J gene end by 2 bases; junction bases not matched to a gene: 8. The CDR3 length is 15 residues. Germline loops: CDR1 SGHRS, CDR2 YFSETQ. For the CDR3, the DNA is TGCGCCAGCAGCACACTAGCGGACCTACCCTACGAGCAGTACTTC. Translating gives CASSTLADLPYEQYF. The full variable domain, rest sourced from reference TRBV5-1 and TRBJ2-7, is KAGVTQTPRYLIKTRGQQVTLSCSPISGHRSVSWYQQTPGQGLQFLFEYFSETQRNKGNFPGRFSGRQFSNSRSEMNVSTLELGDSALYLCASSTLADLPYEQYFGPGTRLTVT.

This clonotype was counted ten times or more. The rearrangement links TRBV5-1 to TRBJ2-5; D tentatively reads TRBD1 or TRBD2 (6 bases each). Per germline, CDR1 SGHRS and CDR2 YFSETQ. The CDR3 spans 14 residues. Trimming left V 1 base short and J 2 bases short, with 9 bases between. Written as DNA, the CDR3 is TGCGCCAGCAGCTTGATAGGGGGGCAAGAGACCCAGTACTTC. Translating gives CASSLIGGQETQYF.

This clonotype has a count of ten or more. This chain connects TRBV4-1 to TRBJ2-7; D possibly matches TRBD1 or TRBD2 (5 bases each). CDR1 is MGHRA and CDR2 is YSYEKL in the germline V gene. V was cut by 4 bases and J by 4 bases, with 14 bases left in between. The CDR3 loop spans 14 amino acids. The CDR3 is CASSPGTYSYEQYF. CDR3 in DNA: TGCGCCAGCAGCCCCGGGACCTACAGTTACGAGCAGTACTTC.

This clonotype was counted at least ten times. The genes are TRBV2 and TRBJ1-4; the D is unclear. The CDR3 has 14 residues. V lost 6 bases and J 8 bases, leaving 16 bases between the germline ends. Germline lookup yields CDR1 SNHLY and CDR2 FYNNEI. The CDR3 nucleotides are TGTGCCAGCAGGGACCTGTTGTCTTGGGAAAAACTGTTTTTT. Protein: CASRDLLSWEKLFF.

By share, this clonotype counts as medium-sized. J is TRBJ2-5 and V is TRBV10-3; tentative D call: TRBD2 (5 bases). V was trimmed by 2 bases and J by 1 base, leaving 8 bases between them. This CDR3 is 14 amino acids long. CDR1 and CDR2 from the germline V gene are ENHRY and SYGVKD. The chain's CDR3 is CAISERGIQETQYF. The CDR3 nucleotides are TGTGCCATCAGTGAGCGGGGTATCCAAGAGACCCAGTACTTC.

This clonotype was picked up many times. The J gene is TRBJ2-5, the V gene TRBV18; the D gene is possibly TRBD1 (6 bases). The CDR3 runs to 15 residues. Germline-derived CDR1 and CDR2 are KGHSH and LQKENI. V was shortened by 2 bases and J by 5 bases, with 15 bases between the two germline ends. CDR3 protein: CASSPGGSASETQYF. The CDR3 nucleotides are TGTGCCAGCTCACCAGGGGGCTCCGCCTCCGAGACCCAGTACTTC.

This clonotype was detected many times. The chain carries TRBV24-1 and TRBJ2-1; perhaps TRBD2 as D (6 bases). This CDR3 is 12 amino acids long. Germline V lookup: CDR1 KGHDR, CDR2 SFDVKD. Trimming cost V 5 bases and J 6 bases, with 7 bases left between them. The chain's CDR3 is CATSGGANEQFF. CDR3 sequence (DNA): TGTGCCACCAGTGGCGGGGCCAATGAGCAGTTCTTC.

This clonotype was observed a few times. It may be a read error: a sequence one base away is much more abundant. The rearrangement uses TRBV29-1 and TRBJ2-7, with 14 bases fitting TRBD2. The CDR3 totals 16 residues. In germline, CDR1 is SQVTM, CDR2 ANQGSEA. The CDR3 coding sequence is TGCAGCGCGGTCCAACCGGGACTAGCGGGAGCCTACGAGCGGTACTTC. Translated, it gives CSAVQPGLAGAYERYF.

This clonotype has more than one count but fewer than ten. J is TRBJ1-5 and V is TRBV19, with D perhaps TRBD1 (5 bases). This CDR3 has 16 amino acids. V dropped 6 bases and J dropped 7 bases, with 22 bases sitting between them. The germline gives CDR1 LNHDA, CDR2 SQIVND (reference sequence). Written as DNA, the CDR3 is TGTGCCAGTAGACTGGGCGCCCTACCAACAGGACAGCCCCAGCATTTT. Translation: CASRLGALPTGQPQHF.

This clonotype was detected once. A much larger clone is a single base away; this may be a read error. This chain joins TRBV28 and TRBJ1-5, with D possibly matching TRBD1 (5 bases). V lost 5 bases and J lost 2, with 16 bases in between. Germline CDR1 MDHEN, CDR2 SYDVKM. This CDR3 is built from 16 residues. CDR3 sequence reads: CASSLRGVLRNQPQHF. The CDR3 DNA reads TGTGCCAGCAGTCTGCGAGGGGTGCTCCGCAATCAGCCCCAGCATTTT.

This clonotype was found many times. The chain is built from TRBV2 and TRBJ1-3; the D is unclear. The CDR3 spans 14 residues. Germline V gene sequence: CDR1 SNHLY, CDR2 FYNNEI. V lost 1 base to trimming and J lost 1 base, with 5 bases between them. The CDR3, as DNA: TGTGCCAGCAGTGAAGGGCAGTCTGGAAACACCATATATTTT. It is translated as CASSEGQSGNTIYF. Looking up the rest from reference TRBV2 and TRBJ1-3 gives the full variable domain: EPEVTQTPSHQVTQMGQEVILRCVPISNHLYFYWYRQILGQKVEFLVSFYNNEISEKSEIFDDQFSVERPDGSNFTLKIRSTKLEDSAMYFCASSEGQSGNTIYFGEGSWLTVV.

This clonotype was detected ten times or more. The V and J genes are TRBV5-1 and TRBJ2-1; 14 bases agree with TRBD2. The germline gives CDR1 SGHRS, CDR2 YFSETQ. The length of the CDR3 is 16 residues. The V segment lost 4 bases and the J segment 4 bases; nucleotides outside the gene matches: 4. The CDR3 DNA reads as TGCGCCAGCAGCCCCGGACTAGCGGGAGGATACAATGAGCAGTTCTTC. It codes for CASSPGLAGGYNEQFF.

This clonotype was recorded many times. The V gene is TRBV11-2, the J gene TRBJ2-5, with 8 bases matching TRBD2. The V segment lost 2 bases and the J segment 4 bases; nucleotides outside the gene matches: 6. The CDR3 length is 15 residues. Germline loops: CDR1 SGHAT, CDR2 FQNNGV. DNA of the CDR3: TGTGCCAGCAGCTTATCCCGAGCGGGAGTAGAGACCCAGTACTTC. Amino acid sequence: CASSLSRAGVETQYF.

The table lists this clonotype with many counts. The chain combines TRBV10-3 with TRBJ2-5; 9 bases are a match to TRBD2. This CDR3 is built from 15 residues. Trimming removed 7 bases from V and 0 bases from J; junction bases left unmatched: 6. Germline-derived CDR1 and CDR2 are ENHRY and SYGVKD. The CDR3 coding sequence is TGTGCCATCAAAAGGGCGGGAGGGAACCAAGAGACCCAGTACTTC. Translated: CAIKRAGGNQETQYF.

This clonotype was picked up many times. The CDR3: CATSRDRPAGPYEQYF. CDR3 nucleotide sequence: TGTGCCACCAGCAGAGATCGCCCAGCGGGACCCTACGAGCAGTACTTC. The chain is built from TRBV15 and TRBJ2-7; 7 bases map to TRBD2. Trimming took 0 bases from V and 2 from J; bases not matched to a gene: 7. The CDR3 contains 16 residues. The V gene's germline CDR1 is LNHNV and CDR2 YYDKDF (reference sequence).

This clonotype was found many times. The genes are TRBV5-4 and TRBJ2-3; D is perhaps TRBD2 (5 bases). The CDR3 has 18 amino acids. V was trimmed by 0 bases and J by 4 bases, leaving 21 bases between them. Germline V lookup: CDR1 SGHNT, CDR2 YYREEE (reference sequence). This chain's CDR3 is CASSLEVGRNLVADTQYF. In DNA, the CDR3 is TGTGCCAGCAGCTTGGAGGTTGGGAGAAACCTCGTGGCAGATACGCAGTATTTT. The full variable domain, with the rest looked up from reference TRBV5-4 and TRBJ2-3, is ETGVTQSPTHLIKTRGQQVTLRCSSQSGHNTVSWYQQALGQGPQFIFQYYREEENGRGNFPPRFSGLQFPNYSSELNVNALELDDSALYLCASSLEVGRNLVADTQYFGPGTRLTVL.

This chain connects TRBV7-3 to TRBJ2-2, with 7 positions matching TRBD1. CDR3 length: 15 amino acids. Trimming removed 4 bases from V and 7 bases from J; junction bases left unmatched: 9. Germline CDR1 SGHTA, CDR2 FQGTGA. In DNA form, the CDR3 reads TGTGCCAGCAGCTCCCAAGGGACAGTTGGCGGGGAGCTGTTTTTT. Its translation: CASSSQGTVGGELFF.

This clonotype was counted at least ten times. The chain links TRBV20-1 to TRBJ2-1, with 9 bases lining up with TRBD2. Trimming cost V 1 base and J 3 bases; bases outside gene matches: 7. This CDR3 has 16 amino acids. The germline gives CDR1 DFQATT, CDR2 SNEGSKA (reference sequence). As DNA, the CDR3 is TGCAGTGCTAGAGGGGCGCGGGAGGGGCGCTACAATGAGCAGTTCTTC. Protein product: CSARGAREGRYNEQFF.